Below, 10 T cell receptor beta chains from the same sample are listed, as sequenced in a study of cytomegalovirus exposure and HLA in healthy donors. Produced via immunoSEQ multiplex PCR; TCRdb's table is partial and in-frame only. The sample shows 130,000 to 150,000 clones, 80% to 90% of them seen only once. The sequencing sample was made of PBMCs. Receptors originate from a man aged 18 to 29 in good health and CMV-seropositive.

V is TRBV27 and J is TRBJ2-3; D is unresolved. Trimming took off 2 bases at V and 1 base at J, with 10 bases between the two ends. The CDR3 totals 15 residues. Germline-derived CDR1 and CDR2 are MNHEY and SMNVEV (reference sequence). The CDR3: CASSLGVSGTDTQYF. The CDR3 DNA reads TGTGCCAGCAGTTTAGGAGTGAGCGGCACAGATACGCAGTATTTT.

This chain connects TRBV5-1 to TRBJ2-1; the match to TRBD1 covers 11 bases. This CDR3 is built from 14 residues. Germline assignment: CDR1 SGHRS and CDR2 YFSETQ. Germline trimming cut 4 bases from V and 8 bases from J; bases unmatched to any gene: 5. The CDR3 DNA sequence: TGCGCCAGCAGCCCCGGGACAGGGGGGGATGAGCAGTTCTTC. Translated: CASSPGTGGDEQFF.

The table lists this clone with a count of one. The V and J genes are TRBV6-1 and TRBJ1-4, with 11 bases that match TRBD1. Trimming at V came to 6 bases and at J to 7 bases, leaving 7 bases not matched to a gene. Germline V gene lookup returns CDR1 MNHNS and CDR2 SASEGT. The CDR3 spans 15 residues. CDR3 residues: CASRAGGTGGEKLFF. In DNA, the CDR3 is TGTGCCAGCAGGGCCGGAGGGACAGGGGGTGAAAAACTGTTTTTT.

The chain recombines TRBV9 with TRBJ2-7; the match to TRBD1 covers 9 bases. V gave up 2 bases and J gave up 6 bases; unmatched junction bases: 9. CDR1 and CDR2 from the germline V gene are SGDLS and YYNGEE. This CDR3 comprises 15 residues. CDR3 sequence: CASSVTGTGMGEQYF. DNA for the CDR3: TGTGCCAGCAGCGTGACCGGGACAGGGATGGGCGAGCAGTACTTC.

This sequence joins TRBV6-1 and TRBJ2-5, with TRBD1 as a possible D gene (5 bases). V was pared by 7 bases and J by 2 bases, with 8 bases between. Per germline, CDR1 MNHNS and CDR2 SASEGT. This CDR3 spans 12 amino acids. The CDR3 region has the DNA TGTGCCAGCATGGGGCGGCAAGAGACCCAGTACTTC. It codes for CASMGRQETQYF.

The V and J genes are TRBV9 and TRBJ2-3; TRBD2 is a possible D gene (6 bases). Trimming pared 1 base from V and 0 bases from J, leaving 12 bases between. The CDR3 is made up of 16 amino acids. Germline CDR1 is SGDLS and CDR2 is YYNGEE. CDR3 in amino acids: CASSVSGEPSTDTQYF. CDR3 sequence (DNA): TGTGCCAGCAGCGTATCGGGGGAACCTAGCACAGATACGCAGTATTTT.

The chain combines TRBV6-5 with TRBJ2-1, with 10 positions matching TRBD2. Trimming at V came to 8 bases and at J to 2 bases, leaving 3 bases not matched to a gene. Germline V gives CDR1 MNHEY, CDR2 SVGAGI. The CDR3 totals 14 residues. The CDR3 DNA is TGTGCCAGCCGAGCGGGAGGGACCTACAATGAGCAGTTCTTC. The encoded protein is CASRAGGTYNEQFF.

For this clone: Other DNA sequences in this specimen translate into the identical CDR3. The chain links TRBV20-1 to TRBJ1-1; D is unclear. The CDR3 has 11 amino acids. Germline V CDR1 and CDR2: DFQATT, SNEGSKA (reference sequence). Trimming stripped 3 bases from V and 4 bases from J, with 6 bases between. The CDR3 nucleotides are TGCAGTGCTAGGGGAGGCACTGAAGCTTTCTTT. The encoded protein is CSARGGTEAFF.

This sequence joins TRBV5-1 and TRBJ1-5; 11 nucleotides match TRBD1. Per the germline V gene, CDR1 is SGHRS and CDR2 is YFSETQ. The CDR3 totals 14 residues. J was trimmed by 6 bases and V by 3 bases; bases with no gene match: 2. CDR3 sequence (DNA): TGCGCCAGCAGCTCCGGGACAGGGGGTCAGCCCCAGCATTTT. Its protein is CASSSGTGGQPQHF.

Of note for this clone: Additional DNA sequences in this sample encode the identical CDR3. This chain connects TRBV5-4 to TRBJ2-5, with D perhaps matching TRBD2 (6 bases). CDR1 is SGHNT and CDR2 is YYREEE in the germline V gene (reference sequence). CDR3 length equals 13 residues. The V end was cut by 5 bases, the J end by 1 base, with 9 bases between. CDR3 bases: TGTGCCAGCAGTTCGGGACTCCAAGAGACCCAGTACTTC. Encoded protein: CASSSGLQETQYF.